Listed here is a single TCR beta chain. Its matching antigen is unknown. The data were obtained in a study of long-term antiretroviral therapy in people with HIV. For the study at large: The earliest samples predate the 2015 immediate-ART recommendation by about a decade.

The immunoSEQ assay was v3.0, run at survey level. Sequenced by immunoSEQ multiplex PCR; TCRdb stores in-frame clones only, minus some. The sample includes some 27,000 clones, around 84% of them seen just once. General study findings and limits: All blood samples came from the years 2004 to 2017, possibly under older ART regimens. ART preceded a rise in diversity that nonetheless stayed lower than in transplant donor controls.

Prior to DNA extraction, the samples held roughly 0.9-10 million cryopreserved PBMC. The CDR3 runs 14 residues. V was pared by 4 bases and J by 1 base, with 3 bases of the junction left unmatched. The germline CDR1 and CDR2 sequences are SGHRS and YFSETQ. The V call is TRBV5-1, the J call TRBJ2-7; 9 bases match TRBD1. The source of this sequence is a young man with HIV. The source material was unsorted PBMCs, sampled 0.4 years after starting antiretroviral therapy. The CDR3 spells CASSPGQGSYEQYF. Here the CDR3 DNA reads TGCGCCAGCAGCCCGGGACAGGGATCCTACGAGCAGTACTTC.